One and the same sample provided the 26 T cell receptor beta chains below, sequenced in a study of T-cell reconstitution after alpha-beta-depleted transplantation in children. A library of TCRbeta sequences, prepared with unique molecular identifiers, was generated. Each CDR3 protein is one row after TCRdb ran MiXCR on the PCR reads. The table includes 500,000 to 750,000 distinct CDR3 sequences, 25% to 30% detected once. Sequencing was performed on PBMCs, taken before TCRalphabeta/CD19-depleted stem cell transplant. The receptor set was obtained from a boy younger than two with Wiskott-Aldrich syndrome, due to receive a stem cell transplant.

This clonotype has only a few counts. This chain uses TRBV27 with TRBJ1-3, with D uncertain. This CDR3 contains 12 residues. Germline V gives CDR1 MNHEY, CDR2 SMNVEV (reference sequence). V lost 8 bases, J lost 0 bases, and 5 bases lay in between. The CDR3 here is CASASSGNTIYF. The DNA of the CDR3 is TGTGCCAGCGCGAGCTCTGGAAACACCATATATTTT.

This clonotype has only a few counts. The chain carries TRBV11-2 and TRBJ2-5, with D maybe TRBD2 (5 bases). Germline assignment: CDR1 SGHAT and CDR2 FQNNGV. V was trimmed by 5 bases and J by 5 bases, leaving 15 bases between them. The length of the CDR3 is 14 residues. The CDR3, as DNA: TGTGCCAGCAGCCTAAAGCGGACCTGGGAGACCCAGTACTTC. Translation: CASSLKRTWETQYF.

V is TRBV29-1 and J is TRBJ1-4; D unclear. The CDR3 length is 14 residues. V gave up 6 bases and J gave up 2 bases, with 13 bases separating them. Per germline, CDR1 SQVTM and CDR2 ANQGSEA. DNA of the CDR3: TGCAGCGTCGCCAACAGAGGGACTAATGAAAAACTGTTTTTT. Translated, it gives CSVANRGTNEKLFF.

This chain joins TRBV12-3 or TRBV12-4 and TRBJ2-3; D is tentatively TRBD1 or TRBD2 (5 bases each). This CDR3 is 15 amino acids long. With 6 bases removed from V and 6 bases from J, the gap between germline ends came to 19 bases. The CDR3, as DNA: TGTGCCAGCAGGGAGGCCGGGACCTCACCCGATACGCAGTATTTT. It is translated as CASREAGTSPDTQYF.

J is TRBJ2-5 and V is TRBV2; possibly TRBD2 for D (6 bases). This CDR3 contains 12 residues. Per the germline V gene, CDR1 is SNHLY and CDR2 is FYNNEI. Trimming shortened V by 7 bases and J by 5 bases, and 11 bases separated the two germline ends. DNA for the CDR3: TGTGCCAGCATCGCGGGATCTGAGACCCAGTACTTC. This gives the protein CASIAGSETQYF.

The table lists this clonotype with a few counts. The CDR3, as DNA: TGCAGTGCGTTCCGAGGGAGCGCCGCTAACTATGGCTACACCTTC. Encoded protein: CSAFRGSAANYGYTF. This rearrangement joins TRBV20-1 to TRBJ1-2; D remains ambiguous. Trimming stripped 6 bases from V and 0 bases from J, with 17 bases between. The CDR3 loop spans 15 amino acids. Germline lookup yields CDR1 DFQATT and CDR2 SNEGSKA (reference sequence).

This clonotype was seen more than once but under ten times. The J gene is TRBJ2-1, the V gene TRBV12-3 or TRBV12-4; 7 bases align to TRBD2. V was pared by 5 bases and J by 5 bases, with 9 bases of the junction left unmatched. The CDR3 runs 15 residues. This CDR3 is CASSPRGLLNNEQFF. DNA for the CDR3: TGTGCCAGCAGTCCTAGGGGACTACTAAACAATGAGCAGTTCTTC.

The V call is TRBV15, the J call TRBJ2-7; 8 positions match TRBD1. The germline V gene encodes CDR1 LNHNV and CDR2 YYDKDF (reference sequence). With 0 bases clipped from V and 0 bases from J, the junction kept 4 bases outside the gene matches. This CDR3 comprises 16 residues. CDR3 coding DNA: TGTGCCACCAGCAGAGATCGACAGGGGAGCTCCTACGAGCAGTACTTC. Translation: CATSRDRQGSSYEQYF.

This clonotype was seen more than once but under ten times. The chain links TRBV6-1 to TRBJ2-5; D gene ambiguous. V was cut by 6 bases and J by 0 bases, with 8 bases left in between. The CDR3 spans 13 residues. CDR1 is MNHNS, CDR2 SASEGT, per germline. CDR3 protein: CASREPYQETQYF. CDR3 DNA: TGTGCCAGCAGAGAGCCGTACCAAGAGACCCAGTACTTC.

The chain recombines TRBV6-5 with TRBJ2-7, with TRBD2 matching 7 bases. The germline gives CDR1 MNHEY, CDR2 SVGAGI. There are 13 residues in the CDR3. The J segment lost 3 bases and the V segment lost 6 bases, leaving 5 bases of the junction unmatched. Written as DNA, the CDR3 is TGTGCCAGCAGCCTCCGGGACTACTACGAGCAGTACTTC. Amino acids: CASSLRDYYEQYF.

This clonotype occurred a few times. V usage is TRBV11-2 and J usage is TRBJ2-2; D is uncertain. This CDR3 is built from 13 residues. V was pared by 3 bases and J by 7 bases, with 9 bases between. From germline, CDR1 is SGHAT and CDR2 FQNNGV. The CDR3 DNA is TGTGCCAGCAGCTTCAGAACGATCGGGGAGCTGTTTTTT. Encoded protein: CASSFRTIGELFF.

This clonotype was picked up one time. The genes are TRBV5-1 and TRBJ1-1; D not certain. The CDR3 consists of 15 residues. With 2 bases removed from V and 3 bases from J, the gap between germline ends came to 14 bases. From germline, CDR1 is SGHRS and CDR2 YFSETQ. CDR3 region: CASSFTGSIYTEAFF. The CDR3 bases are TGCGCCAGCAGCTTTACGGGTTCTATCTACACTGAAGCTTTCTTT.

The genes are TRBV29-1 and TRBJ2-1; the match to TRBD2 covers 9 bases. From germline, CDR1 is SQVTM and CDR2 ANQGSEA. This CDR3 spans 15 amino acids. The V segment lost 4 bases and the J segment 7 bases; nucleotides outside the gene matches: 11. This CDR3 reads CSVGTRGGRGNEQFF. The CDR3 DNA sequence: TGCAGCGTTGGCACCAGGGGCGGGAGGGGTAATGAGCAGTTCTTC.

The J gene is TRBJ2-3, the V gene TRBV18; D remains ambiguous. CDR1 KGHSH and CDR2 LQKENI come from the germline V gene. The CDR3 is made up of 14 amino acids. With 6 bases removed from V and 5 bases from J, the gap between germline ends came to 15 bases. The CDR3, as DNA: TGTGCCAGCTCCCCCAGCCTCGACCGAGATACGCAGTATTTT. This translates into CASSPSLDRDTQYF.

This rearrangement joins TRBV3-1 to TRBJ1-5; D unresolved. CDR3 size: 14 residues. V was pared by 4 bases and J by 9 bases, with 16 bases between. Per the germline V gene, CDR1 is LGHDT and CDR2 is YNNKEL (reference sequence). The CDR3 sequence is CASSPDSGIRPQHF. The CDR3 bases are TGTGCCAGCAGCCCAGATTCGGGGATTCGGCCCCAGCATTTT. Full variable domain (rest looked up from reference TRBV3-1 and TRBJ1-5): DTAVSQTPKYLVTQMGNDKSIKCEQNLGHDTMYWYKQDSKKFLKIMFSYNNKELIINETVPNRFSPKSPDKAHLNLHINSLELGDSAVYFCASSPDSGIRPQHFGDGTRLSIL.

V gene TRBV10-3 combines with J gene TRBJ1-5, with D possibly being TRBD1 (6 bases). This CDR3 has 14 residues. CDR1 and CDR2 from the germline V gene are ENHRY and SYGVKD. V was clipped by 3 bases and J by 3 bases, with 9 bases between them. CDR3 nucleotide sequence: TGTGCCATCAGTGACAGGGGCCCCAATCAGCCCCAGCATTTT. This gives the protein CAISDRGPNQPQHF.

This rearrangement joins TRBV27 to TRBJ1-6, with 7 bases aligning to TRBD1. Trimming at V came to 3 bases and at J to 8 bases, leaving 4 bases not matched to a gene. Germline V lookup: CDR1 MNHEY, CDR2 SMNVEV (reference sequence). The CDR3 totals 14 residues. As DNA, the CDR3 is TGTGCCAGCAGTTTTTCAGGGGGAGATTCACCCCTCCACTTT. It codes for CASSFSGGDSPLHF.

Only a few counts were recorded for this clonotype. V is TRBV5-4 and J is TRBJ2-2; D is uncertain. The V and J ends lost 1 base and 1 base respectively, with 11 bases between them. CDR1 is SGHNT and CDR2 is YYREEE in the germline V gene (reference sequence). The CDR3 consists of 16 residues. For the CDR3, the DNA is TGTGCCAGCAGCTTGTATAACTCATGGAACACCGGGGAGCTGTTTTTT. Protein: CASSLYNSWNTGELFF. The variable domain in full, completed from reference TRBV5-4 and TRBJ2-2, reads ETGVTQSPTHLIKTRGQQVTLRCSSQSGHNTVSWYQQALGQGPQFIFQYYREEENGRGNFPPRFSGLQFPNYSSELNVNALELDDSALYLCASSLYNSWNTGELFFGEGSRLTVL.

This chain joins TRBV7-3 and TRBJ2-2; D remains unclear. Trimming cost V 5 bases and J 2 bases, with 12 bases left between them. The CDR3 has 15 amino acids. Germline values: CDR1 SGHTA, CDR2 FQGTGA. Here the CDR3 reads CASSPKSSNTGELFF. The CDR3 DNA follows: TGTGCCAGCAGCCCCAAGTCCTCCAACACCGGGGAGCTGTTTTTT.

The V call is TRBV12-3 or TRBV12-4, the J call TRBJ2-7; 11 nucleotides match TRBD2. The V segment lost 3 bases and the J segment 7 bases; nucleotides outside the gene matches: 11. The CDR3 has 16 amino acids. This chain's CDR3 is CASSFLLAGGPREQYF. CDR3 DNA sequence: TGTGCCAGCAGTTTCTTATTAGCGGGAGGGCCTCGTGAGCAGTACTTC.

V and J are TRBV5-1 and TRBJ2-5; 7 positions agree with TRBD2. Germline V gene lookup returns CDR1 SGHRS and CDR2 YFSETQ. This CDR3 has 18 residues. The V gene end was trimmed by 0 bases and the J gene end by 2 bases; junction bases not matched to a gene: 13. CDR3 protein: CASSLAIPSGLHQETQYF. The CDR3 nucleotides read TGCGCCAGCAGCTTGGCCATCCCTAGCGGACTTCATCAAGAGACCCAGTACTTC.

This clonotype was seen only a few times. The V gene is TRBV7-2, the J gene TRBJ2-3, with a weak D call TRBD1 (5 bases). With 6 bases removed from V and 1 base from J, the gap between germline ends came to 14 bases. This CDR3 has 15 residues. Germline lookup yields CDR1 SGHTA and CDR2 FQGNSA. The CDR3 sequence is CASSPAPGRTDTQYF. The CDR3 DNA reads TGTGCCAGCAGTCCCGCCCCAGGGCGCACAGATACGCAGTATTTT.

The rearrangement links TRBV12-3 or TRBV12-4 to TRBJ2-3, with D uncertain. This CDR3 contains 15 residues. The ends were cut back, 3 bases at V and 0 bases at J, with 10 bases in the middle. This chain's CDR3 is CASSFEAYSTDTQYF. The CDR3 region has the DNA TGTGCCAGCAGTTTCGAGGCTTATAGCACAGATACGCAGTATTTT.

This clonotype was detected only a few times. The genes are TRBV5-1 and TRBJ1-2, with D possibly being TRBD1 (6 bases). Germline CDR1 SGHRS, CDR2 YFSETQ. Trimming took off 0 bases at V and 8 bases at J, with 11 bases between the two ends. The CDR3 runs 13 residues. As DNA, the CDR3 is TGCGCCAGCAGCTTGGGTCCAGGGGACGGCTACACCTTC. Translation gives CASSLGPGDGYTF.

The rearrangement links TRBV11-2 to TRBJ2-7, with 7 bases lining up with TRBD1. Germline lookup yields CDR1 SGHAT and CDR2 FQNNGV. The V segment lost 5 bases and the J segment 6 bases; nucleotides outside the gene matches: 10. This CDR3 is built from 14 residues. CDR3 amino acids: CASSPGQLSSEQYF. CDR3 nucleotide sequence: TGTGCCAGCAGCCCGGGACAGCTATCCAGCGAGCAGTACTTC.

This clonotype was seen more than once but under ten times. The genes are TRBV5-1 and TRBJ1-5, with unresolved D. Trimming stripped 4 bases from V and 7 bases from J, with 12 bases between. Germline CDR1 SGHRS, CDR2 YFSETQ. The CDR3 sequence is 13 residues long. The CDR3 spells CASSQDAGQPQHF. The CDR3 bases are TGCGCCAGCAGCCAGGACGCGGGCCAGCCCCAGCATTTT.